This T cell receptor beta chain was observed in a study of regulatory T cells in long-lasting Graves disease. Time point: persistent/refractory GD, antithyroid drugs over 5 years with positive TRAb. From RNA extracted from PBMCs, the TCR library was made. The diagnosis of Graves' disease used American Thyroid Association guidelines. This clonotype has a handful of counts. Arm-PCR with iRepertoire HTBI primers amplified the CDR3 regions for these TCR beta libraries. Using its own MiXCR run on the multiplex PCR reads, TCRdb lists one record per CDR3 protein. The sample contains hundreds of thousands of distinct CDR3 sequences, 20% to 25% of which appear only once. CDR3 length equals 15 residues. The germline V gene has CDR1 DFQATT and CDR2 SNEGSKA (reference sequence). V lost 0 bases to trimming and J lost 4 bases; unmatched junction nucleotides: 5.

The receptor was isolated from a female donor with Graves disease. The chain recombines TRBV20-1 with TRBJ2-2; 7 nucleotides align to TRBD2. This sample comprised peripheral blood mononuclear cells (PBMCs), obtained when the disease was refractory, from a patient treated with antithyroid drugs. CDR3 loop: CSARDPGGITGELFF. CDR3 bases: TGCAGTGCTAGAGATCCCGGGGGGATCACCGGGGAGCTGTTTTTT.